One and the same sample provided the 6 T cell receptor beta chains below, sequenced in a study of blood T cell repertoires in COVID-19. TCRdb keeps only in-frame clones here, not all; method: immunoSEQ multiplex PCR. The table records about 380,000 clones, around 87% of them present only once. The material sequenced was PBMCs or T cells enriched from blood (not recorded which). These receptors originate from a man between 25 and 39 years old who had recovered from COVID-19.

The chain joins TRBV7-2 to TRBJ1-5; D is ambiguous. The germline V gene encodes CDR1 SGHTA and CDR2 FQGNSA. V was clipped by 0 bases and J by 7 bases, with 13 bases between them. The CDR3 has 15 amino acids. As DNA, the CDR3 is TGTGCCAGCAGCTTAGCAGCGGGCCCGGGGCAGCCCCAGCATTTT. Translation: CASSLAAGPGQPQHF.

The chain joins TRBV5-1 to TRBJ1-4; D unresolved. V was clipped by 2 bases and J by 0 bases, with 8 bases between them. Looked up from germline, CDR1 is SGHRS and CDR2 is YFSETQ. CDR3 length equals 15 residues. CDR3 loop: CASSLFAATNEKLFF. The CDR3 DNA is TGCGCCAGCAGCTTATTTGCAGCAACTAATGAAAAACTGTTTTTT.

The chain recombines TRBV19 with TRBJ1-1; no reliable D call. The CDR3 is 13 residues long. Per germline, CDR1 LNHDA and CDR2 SQIVND (reference sequence). V lost 5 bases to trimming and J lost 0 bases, with 7 bases between them. The CDR3 protein is CASSPKLNTEAFF. The CDR3 bases are TGTGCCAGTAGTCCTAAACTGAACACTGAAGCTTTCTTT.

This clone was recorded a few times. The CDR3 is CASSVGSGQSSGNTIYF. The CDR3 nucleotides read TGTGCCAGCAGCGTAGGCTCGGGACAGTCCTCTGGAAACACCATATATTTT. The chain combines TRBV9 with TRBJ1-3; 7 positions match TRBD1. The CDR3 totals 17 residues. Trimming removed 0 bases from V and 0 bases from J; junction bases left unmatched: 6. Germline V gene sequence: CDR1 SGDLS, CDR2 YYNGEE.

V and J are TRBV4-1 and TRBJ2-7; tentative D call: TRBD2 (5 bases). This CDR3 comprises 14 residues. Trimming stripped 2 bases from V and 2 bases from J, with 10 bases between. CDR1 and CDR2 (germline): MGHRA, YSYEKL. The DNA of the CDR3 is TGCGCCAGCAGCCAAAGCGGACTCCCCTACGAGCAGTACTTC. Its translation: CASSQSGLPYEQYF.

The chain recombines TRBV7-2 with TRBJ1-2; no reliable D call. Germline V CDR1 and CDR2: SGHTA, FQGNSA. This CDR3 comprises 15 residues. V was clipped by 0 bases and J by 4 bases, with 12 bases between them. CDR3: CASSLANGVGYGYTF. The CDR3 nucleotides are TGTGCCAGCAGCTTAGCGAACGGGGTTGGCTATGGCTACACCTTC.